A single sample gave rise to the 21 T cell receptor beta chains below, sequenced in a study of T-cell reconstitution after alpha-beta-depleted transplantation in children (TCRdb year 2016). The treatment or condition label, as the study defines it: allogeneic hematopoietic cell transplantation with graft depleted of TCRalphabeta T cells and CD19 B cells. Libraries were prepared through PCR. Sequencing was carried out with an Illumina HiSeq 2500. TCR library preparation used molecular barcoding, with unique molecular identifiers applied to normalize quantification of the TCRbeta repertoire. Using fastp trimming at Q25 and MiXCR clonotype assembly, TCRdb reanalyzed the public sequencing data and kept in-frame beta chains. Under each unique CDR3 protein, matching rows form one entry showing the most common genes and DNA. The sample contains 55,000 to 70,000 distinct CDR3 sequences, about a tenth of them found a single time. The ten largest clones represent about 13% of the sample.

This material consisted of PBMCs, taken before TCRalphabeta/CD19-depleted stem cell transplant. These receptors all come from a boy aged 10-17 years with acute myeloid leukemia, due to receive a stem cell transplant.

Ten or more counts support this clonotype. In DNA form, the CDR3 reads TGTGCCAGCAGTTACTCCTGGGGGGCGATTAACACTGAAGCTTTCTTT. This codes for CASSYSWGAINTEAFF. The chain employs TRBV6-5 and TRBJ1-1, with D possibly matching TRBD1 (6 bases). Germline V gives CDR1 MNHEY, CDR2 SVGAGI. Trimming left V 0 bases short and J 2 bases short, with 13 bases between. This CDR3 comprises 16 residues.

The table lists this clonotype with a count of one. The gene calls are TRBV20-1 and TRBJ2-5; D might be TRBD1 (6 bases). Germline CDR1 and CDR2: DFQATT and SNEGSKA (reference sequence). The V end was cut by 3 bases, the J end by 2 bases, with 10 bases between. This CDR3 contains 13 residues. CDR3 DNA: TGCAGTGCTAGTGCAGGGGCACAAGAGACCCAGTACTTC. Protein product: CSASAGAQETQYF.

This clonotype was counted many times. The chain uses TRBV24-1 and TRBJ2-5; 12 nucleotides agree with TRBD1. Germline trimming cut 5 bases from V and 4 bases from J; bases unmatched to any gene: 7. This CDR3 is 16 amino acids long. Germline V gene lookup returns CDR1 KGHDR and CDR2 SFDVKD. The CDR3 coding sequence is TGTGCCACCAGTGTTCCGGGACAGGGGGCCGGAGAGACCCAGTACTTC. Translation: CATSVPGQGAGETQYF.

Comments on this clonotype: Its ends do not fully match the called genes, so a read error is possible. The chain employs TRBV12-3 or TRBV12-4 and TRBJ2-3; 7 positions match TRBD1. The CDR3 length is 18 residues. The CDR3 DNA reads TGTGCCATCAGTTTAAACGTGCTTAGGGGGCCTGGCTCAGATACGCAGTATTTT. As protein: CAISLNVLRGPGSDTQYF.

The sample holds many counts of this clonotype. The chain combines TRBV20-1 with TRBJ2-3; unclear D gene. Germline V gene lookup returns CDR1 DFQATT and CDR2 SNEGSKA (reference sequence). The CDR3 spans 16 residues. V was cut by 3 bases and J by 2 bases, with 18 bases left in between. The CDR3 sequence is CSASPPKSIYTDTQYF. CDR3 bases: TGCAGTGCTAGTCCCCCTAAGAGTATTTACACAGATACGCAGTATTTT.

This clonotype was counted at least ten times. V gene TRBV6-5 combines with J gene TRBJ2-5, with TRBD2 matching over 7 bases. The CDR3 length is 14 residues. The ends lost 2 bases at V and 5 bases at J; junction bases unmatched: 5. CDR1 and CDR2 from the germline V gene are MNHEY and SVGAGI. The CDR3 protein is CASSYTGRGETQYF. DNA of the CDR3: TGTGCCAGCAGTTACACGGGGCGGGGGGAGACCCAGTACTTC.

This clonotype was seen at least ten times. The rearrangement joins TRBV28 to TRBJ1-4, with D tentatively TRBD1 (6 bases). This CDR3 has 15 amino acids. Trimming cost V 6 bases and J 4 bases, with 15 bases left between them. The germline gives CDR1 MDHEN, CDR2 SYDVKM. The CDR3: CASRKTGWFNEKLFF. The CDR3 DNA reads TGTGCCAGCAGGAAAACAGGGTGGTTTAATGAAAAACTGTTTTTT.

There are many counts of this clonotype. The V and J genes are TRBV7-3 and TRBJ2-6; 7 bases are a match to TRBD1. The germline gives CDR1 SGHTA, CDR2 FQGTGA. The CDR3 consists of 17 residues. The junction had 8 bases not matched to a gene; V was cut back by 5 bases and J by 1 base. This chain's CDR3 is CASSLRTGLSGANVLTF. The DNA of the CDR3 is TGTGCCAGCAGCCTCCGGACAGGCCTATCTGGGGCCAACGTCCTGACTTTC. The full variable domain, its missing parts supplied by reference TRBV7-3 and TRBJ2-6, is GAGVSQTPSNKVTEKGKYVELRCDPISGHTALYWYRQSLGQGPEFLIYFQGTGAADDSGLPNDRFFAVRPEGSVSTLKIQRTERGDSAVYLCASSLRTGLSGANVLTFGAGSRLTVL.

This clonotype was recorded many times. This sequence joins TRBV12-3 or TRBV12-4 and TRBJ2-1; 7 bases are a match to TRBD2. The CDR3 runs 15 residues. Trimming at V came to 5 bases and at J to 0 bases, leaving 4 bases not matched to a gene. The CDR3 reads CASSPRGISYNEQFF. The CDR3 nucleotides are TGTGCCAGCAGTCCGCGGGGGATCTCCTACAATGAGCAGTTCTTC.

In this sample, this clonotype turned up many times. The chain couples TRBV3-1 to TRBJ2-1; D gene ambiguous. Trimming left V 0 bases short and J 3 bases short, with 12 bases between. CDR1 is LGHDT and CDR2 is YNNKEL in the germline V gene (reference sequence). There are 16 residues in the CDR3. The CDR3 loop reads CASSQDSHLDYNEQFF. DNA of the CDR3: TGTGCCAGCAGCCAAGATTCGCACCTCGACTACAATGAGCAGTTCTTC.

With regard to this clonotype: A single base separates this from a much larger clone, so it may be a read error. V gene TRBV7-2 combines with J gene TRBJ2-1; TRBD2 aligns across 8 bases. From germline, CDR1 is SGHTA and CDR2 FQGNSA. The CDR3 totals 14 residues. Written as DNA, the CDR3 is TGTGCCACCAGCTTAGGGCGGGGGGAATCTGAGCAGTTCTTC. This translates into CATSLGRGESEQFF.

This clonotype was recorded many times. This sequence joins TRBV4-3 and TRBJ2-2; D is undetermined. From germline, CDR1 is LGHNA and CDR2 YSLEER. V lost 1 base and J lost 1, with 4 bases in between. The CDR3 contains 14 residues. The CDR3 loop reads CASSQVMNTGELFF. CDR3 bases: TGCGCCAGCAGCCAAGTCATGAACACCGGGGAGCTGTTTTTT.

This clonotype was seen only a few times. This rearrangement joins TRBV9 to TRBJ2-3; D is unclear. The V end lost 5 bases, the J end lost 4 bases, and 8 bases lay between the germline ends. This CDR3 is 12 amino acids long. From germline, CDR1 is SGDLS and CDR2 YYNGEE. DNA for the CDR3: TGTGCCAGCAGTAGAGGCGCAGATACGCAGTATTTT. Its translation: CASSRGADTQYF.

This clonotype was found many times. The chain has TRBV7-9 and TRBJ2-1; no definite D call. Germline assignment: CDR1 SEHNR and CDR2 FQNEAQ (reference sequence). This CDR3 region has 16 residues. Between the trimmed V and J ends, which lost 1 base and 3 bases, there was a span of 13 bases. CDR3 nucleotide sequence: TGTGCCAGCAGCTTAGGCCCAGAAGTCATCTACAATGAGCAGTTCTTC. It translates to CASSLGPEVIYNEQFF.

This clonotype showed up many times. The chain uses TRBV5-1 and TRBJ1-1; 9 nucleotides agree with TRBD1. The germline CDR1 and CDR2 sequences are SGHRS and YFSETQ. This CDR3 is built from 15 residues. Trimming cost V 4 bases and J 1 base; bases outside gene matches: 5. CDR3 nucleotides: TGCGCCAGCAGCACCGGGACAGGGACGAACACTGAAGCTTTCTTT. This sequence encodes CASSTGTGTNTEAFF.

To note about this clonotype: A read error may explain this, as a much larger clone is one base away. The genes are TRBV20-1 and TRBJ1-4; no firm D call. Trimming removed 0 bases from V and 7 bases from J, with 6 bases in between. The CDR3 spans 12 residues. Per germline, CDR1 DFQATT and CDR2 SNEGSKA (reference sequence). This chain's CDR3 is CSARDMGEKLFF. In DNA form, the CDR3 reads TGCAGTGCTAGAGATATGGGTGAAAAACTGTTTTTT.

This clonotype was observed at least ten times. The chain uses TRBV4-1 and TRBJ1-2, with D unclear. Trimming took off 0 bases at V and 1 base at J, with 6 bases between the two ends. CDR3 size: 14 residues. Germline CDR1 reads MGHRA; CDR2 reads YSYEKL. The CDR3 loop is CASSQEGFNYGYTF. The DNA of the CDR3 is TGCGCCAGCAGCCAAGAGGGTTTTAACTATGGCTACACCTTC.

The chain carries TRBV4-3 and TRBJ2-5; 7 bases fit TRBD2. Losses at the gene ends were 0 bases for V and 4 bases for J; bases not matched to a gene: 11. Germline V CDR1 and CDR2: LGHNA, YSLEER. The CDR3 extends over 17 amino acids. The CDR3 reads CASSQDYRTSLRETQYF. In DNA form, the CDR3 reads TGCGCCAGCAGCCAAGATTACAGGACTAGTCTGCGAGAGACCCAGTACTTC.

This chain uses TRBV12-3 or TRBV12-4 with TRBJ1-5; a weak D match, TRBD1 (5 bases). This CDR3 is built from 14 residues. Trimming removed 3 bases at V and 0 bases at J, with 6 bases between. The CDR3 sequence: CASSFGHSNQPQHF. CDR3 in DNA: TGTGCCAGCAGTTTTGGACATAGCAATCAGCCCCAGCATTTT.

In this sample, this clonotype turned up many times. V is TRBV5-1 and J is TRBJ2-1, with 12 bases matching TRBD2. Germline-derived CDR1 and CDR2 are SGHRS and YFSETQ. The trim removed 4 bases at V and 7 bases at J, leaving 6 bases unmatched. CDR3 size: 15 residues. Here the CDR3 DNA reads TGCGCCAGCAGCGGGGACCTAGCGGGAGGGAATGAGCAGTTCTTC. Translated: CASSGDLAGGNEQFF.

The sample holds many counts of this clonotype. The genes are TRBV5-1 and TRBJ1-4, with D unresolved. CDR1 and CDR2 from the germline V gene are SGHRS and YFSETQ. V lost 0 bases and J 0 bases, leaving 6 bases between the germline ends. The CDR3 covers 15 residues. The CDR3 DNA follows: TGCGCCAGCAGCTTGGCGCAGGCAACTAATGAAAAACTGTTTTTT. Amino acid sequence: CASSLAQATNEKLFF.